The entry below describes one T cell receptor (beta chain). No antigen is known for it. With 60 Vbeta and 13 Jbeta primers, the PCR was carried out. The table came from immunoSEQ multiplex PCR; TCRdb's copy has only in-frame clones and leaves some out. The top ten hold roughly 19% of the sample, which has 95,000 to 100,000 clones, more than 70% seen once. The sample comes from a study of cytomegalovirus exposure and HLA in healthy donors. Study results and limitations: Most subjects had HLA-A and HLA-B alleles reportedly predicted accurately by TCR beta sequences. Three chains tied to CMV proved CMV antigen-specific in vitro. Among TCR beta chains of equal frequency, HLA-associated ones were more clonally expanded in a later analysis.

The CDR3 is 12 amino acids. Germline V gene sequence: CDR1 MNHEY, CDR2 SMNVEV (reference sequence). Trimming stripped 6 bases from V and 14 bases from J, with 17 bases between. The sequence came from a woman in her fifties or sixties in good health and CMV-seropositive. Sequencing used PBMCs. V usage is TRBV27 and J usage is TRBJ1-3, with D maybe TRBD1 (5 bases). The CDR3 DNA reads as TGTGCCAGCAGGGGGGACTCCTCGGACCTATATTTT. This sequence encodes CASRGDSSDLYF.